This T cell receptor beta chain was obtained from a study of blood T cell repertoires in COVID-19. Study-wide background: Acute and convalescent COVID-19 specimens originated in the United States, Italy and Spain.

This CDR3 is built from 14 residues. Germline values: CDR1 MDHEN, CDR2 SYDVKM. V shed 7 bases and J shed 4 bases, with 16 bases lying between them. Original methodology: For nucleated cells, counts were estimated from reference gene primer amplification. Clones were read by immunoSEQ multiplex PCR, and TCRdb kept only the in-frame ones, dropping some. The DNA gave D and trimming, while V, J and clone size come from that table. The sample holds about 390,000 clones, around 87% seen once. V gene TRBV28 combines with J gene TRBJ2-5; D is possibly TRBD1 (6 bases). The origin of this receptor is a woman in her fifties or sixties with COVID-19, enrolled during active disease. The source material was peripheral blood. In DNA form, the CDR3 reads TGTGCCAGCACCTGGGCAGGGGTTCGAGAGACCCAGTACTTC. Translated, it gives CASTWAGVRETQYF.